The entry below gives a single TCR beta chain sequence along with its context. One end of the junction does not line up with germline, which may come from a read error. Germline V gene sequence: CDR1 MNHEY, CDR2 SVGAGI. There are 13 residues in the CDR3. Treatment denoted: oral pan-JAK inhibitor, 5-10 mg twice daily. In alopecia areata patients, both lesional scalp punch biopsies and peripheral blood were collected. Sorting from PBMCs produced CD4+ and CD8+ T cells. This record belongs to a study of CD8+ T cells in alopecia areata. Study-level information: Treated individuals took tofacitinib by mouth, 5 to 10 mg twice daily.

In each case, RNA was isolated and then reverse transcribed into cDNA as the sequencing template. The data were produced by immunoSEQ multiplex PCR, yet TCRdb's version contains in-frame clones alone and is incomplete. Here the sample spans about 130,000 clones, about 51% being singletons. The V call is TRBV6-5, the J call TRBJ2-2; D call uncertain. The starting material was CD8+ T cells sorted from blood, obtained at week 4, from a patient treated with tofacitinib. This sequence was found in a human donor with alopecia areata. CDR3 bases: TGTGCCAGCAGTGACTCGCAGGCCGGGGAGCTGTTTTTT. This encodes CASSDSQAGELFF.